This T cell receptor (beta chain) was observed in a study of T cell responses to AZD1222 COVID-19 vaccine. The assay was immunoSEQ multiplex PCR, and TCRdb's table has in-frame clones only and misses some. The sample has about 55,000 clones; over 80% are singletons. General observations from the study: Donors skewed white British and female; clonal diversity was possibly underestimated. There were vaccine-associated CD4 TCRs across spike, dominant at 160-218 and 743-854.

With respect to this clone: As yet, its antigen is unknown.

The CDR3 is 14 amino acids. Germline CDR1 and CDR2: MDHEN and SYDVKM. V shed 7 bases and J 8 bases; nucleotides not matched to a gene: 10. Here the sequenced sample was peripheral blood, taken on day 0 of AZD1222 vaccination. This clonotype originated in an adult in good health. This sequence joins TRBV28 and TRBJ1-4, with 7 bases that match TRBD1. CDR3 loop: CASTQGGVVEKLFF. CDR3 DNA: TGTGCCAGCACCCAGGGGGGGGTGGTCGAAAAACTGTTTTTT. Full variable domain (outside the CDR3, taken from reference TRBV28 and TRBJ1-4): DVKVTQSSRYLVKRTGEKVFLECVQDMDHENMFWYRQDPGLGLRLIYFSYDVKMKEKGDIPEGYSVSREKKERFSLILESASTNQTSMYLCASTQGGVVEKLFFGSGTQLSVL.